The source of this TCR beta chain is a study of human T cells and chemical hapten exposure. Notes on the study in general: Alopecia affected the donors, so their immune response may differ from healthy people's. Expanded TCRs clustered into significantly more large CDR3 similarity groups than controls, the analysis revealed.

Time point indicated: patch test 1, 2 weeks after DPC sensitization. Treatment here: therapeutic diphenylcyclopropenone sensitization with weekly scalp DPC. Patients had alopecia, were aged 18 to 70, and were not pregnant. TCRdb called the RACE reads again in MiXCR, with one record for every CDR3 protein. The sample includes 74,000 or so distinct CDR3 sequences, about a tenth seen only once; the top ten take roughly 1.4%. As to this clonotype: The antigen remains undetermined.

With V trimmed by 5 bases and J by 0 bases, 12 bases remained unmatched. The germline V gene encodes CDR1 SGHTA and CDR2 FQGNSA. The CDR3 spans 18 residues. The TCR was taken from a woman in her 50s with alopecia areata. Some clones in this sample may be carry-over from other donors' samples. This chain joins TRBV7-2 and TRBJ2-4; 8 bases line up with TRBD1. The source was whole blood, collected in connection with sensitization to the hapten diphenylcyclopropenone (DPC). The CDR3 coding sequence is TGTGCCAGCAGCCCCAGAACACCAGGGGGCCTAGCCAAAAACATTCAGTACTTC. It encodes CASSPRTPGGLAKNIQYF.